Below, 11 T cell receptor beta chains from the same sample are listed, as sequenced in a study of blood T cell repertoires in COVID-19. Sequenced by immunoSEQ multiplex PCR; TCRdb stores in-frame clones only, minus some. The table has some 70,000 clones, over 70% seen once. Sequences were obtained from peripheral blood. The receptors were gathered from a human donor in a cohort sampled during active COVID-19.

Comment on this clone: The germline gene is not matched at one end of the junction; a read error may be the cause. The V gene is TRBV19, the J gene TRBJ1-1; the D is unclear. In germline, CDR1 is LNHDA, CDR2 SQIVND (reference sequence). The CDR3 is made up of 13 amino acids. In nucleotides, the CDR3 is TGTGCCAGTAGTATAGTAAAGAACAGTGAAGCTTTCTTT. Residues: CASSIVKNSEAFF.

A few counts support this clone. The gene calls are TRBV28 and TRBJ2-3, with 12 bases matching TRBD2. Germline V gene lookup returns CDR1 MDHEN and CDR2 SYDVKM. The CDR3 length is 15 residues. After removal of 5 bases from V and 3 bases from J, the junction contained 3 bases not matched to a gene. The CDR3 loop is CASSLTSGSTDTQYF. The CDR3, as DNA: TGTGCCAGCAGTCTGACTAGCGGGAGTACAGATACGCAGTATTTT.

This clone was found a few times. This chain uses TRBV4-3 with TRBJ1-5, with no clear D. The germline V and J ends were trimmed by 0 bases and 6 bases, with 12 bases remaining between them. CDR3 length: 15 residues. Germline CDR1 and CDR2: LGHNA and YSLEER. In DNA form, the CDR3 reads TGCGCCAGCAGCCAAGATCTGACCCGCGGTCAGCCCCAGCATTTT. Its translation is CASSQDLTRGQPQHF.

This CDR3 is CATSGTTGDTIYF. The CDR3 nucleotides are TGTGCCACCAGCGGTACGACAGGGGACACCATATATTTT. The rearrangement links TRBV15 to TRBJ1-3; 8 nucleotides match TRBD1. CDR1 LNHNV and CDR2 YYDKDF come from the germline V gene (reference sequence). Trimming at V came to 5 bases and at J to 8 bases, leaving 5 bases not matched to a gene. This CDR3 spans 13 amino acids.

The chain links TRBV6-5 to TRBJ1-2, with 12 bases lining up with TRBD1. Germline V gives CDR1 MNHEY, CDR2 SVGAGI. The CDR3 extends over 15 amino acids. V lost 5 bases, J lost 7 bases, and 8 bases stayed unmatched. The CDR3 sequence is CASSPPGQGAVGYTF. The CDR3 DNA sequence: TGTGCCAGCAGTCCTCCGGGACAGGGGGCAGTTGGCTACACCTTC.

The chain joins TRBV28 to TRBJ2-7, with a weak D call TRBD1 (6 bases). The V gene lost 5 bases and the J gene lost 3 bases, with 20 bases spanning the gap. This CDR3 is 16 amino acids long. Germline-derived CDR1 and CDR2 are MDHEN and SYDVKM. The CDR3 is CASSPLTPDRFYEQYF. CDR3 nucleotide sequence: TGTGCCAGCAGTCCGCTTACCCCGGACAGATTCTACGAGCAGTACTTC.

The chain carries TRBV6-2 or TRBV6-3 and TRBJ2-5, with 12 nucleotides matching TRBD1. Germline CDR1 and CDR2: MNHEY and SVGEGT. The CDR3 runs to 17 residues. J gave up 5 bases and V 6 bases, and 13 bases lay outside the gene matches. CDR3 amino acids: CASSPSPGTGGLETQYF. The CDR3 nucleotides read TGTGCCAGCAGCCCTTCCCCCGGGACAGGGGGCCTGGAGACCCAGTACTTC.

As to this clone: The sample holds other DNA sequences that translate to the same CDR3. The chain links TRBV12-3 or TRBV12-4 to TRBJ1-2, with D possibly being TRBD1 (6 bases). This CDR3 has 11 residues. Trimming removed 6 bases at V and 7 bases at J, with 9 bases between. The CDR3 protein is CASRRGGGYTF. The CDR3 DNA follows: TGTGCCAGCAGACGAGGGGGTGGCTACACCTTC.

The rearrangement joins TRBV7-3 to TRBJ2-1; 11 positions match TRBD2. CDR3 size: 15 residues. V lost 1 base, J lost 7 bases, and 3 bases stayed unmatched. Germline CDR1 SGHTA, CDR2 FQGTGA. The CDR3 is CASSLNLAGGNEQFF. DNA of the CDR3: TGTGCCAGCAGCTTAAACCTAGCGGGAGGTAATGAGCAGTTCTTC.

The rearrangement uses TRBV6-5 and TRBJ1-4; D is ambiguous. Trimming removed 7 bases from V and 7 bases from J, with 16 bases in between. Germline V gene data show CDR1 as MNHEY and CDR2 as SVGAGI. The CDR3 has 14 amino acids. The CDR3 DNA sequence: TGTGCCAGCACGAGGGTGCGGTCCGCTGAAAAACTGTTTTTT. It translates to CASTRVRSAEKLFF.

J is TRBJ1-3 and V is TRBV9; D remains unclear. CDR1 and CDR2 (germline): SGDLS, YYNGEE. V dropped 0 bases and J dropped 2 bases, with 12 bases sitting between them. This CDR3 region has 16 residues. The CDR3: CASSVAGLSTGNTIYF. Written as DNA, the CDR3 is TGTGCCAGCAGCGTAGCTGGTTTGAGCACTGGAAACACCATATATTTT.